The 27 T cell receptor beta chains in this list originate from one sample, sequenced in a study of CD8+ T cells in alopecia areata. Reverse transcription of extracted RNA yielded cDNA, which provided the sequencing template. Method: immunoSEQ multiplex PCR; TCRdb's copy keeps in-frame clones and lacks some. The sample lists a few hundred thousand clones, just over 55% occurring once. Sample: CD8+ T cells sorted from blood. The receptors here all came from a human donor in good health.

This chain links TRBV29-1 with TRBJ1-2, with a possible D match to TRBD1 (5 bases). The V end lost 7 bases, the J end lost 2 bases, and 17 bases lay between the germline ends. The CDR3 runs to 14 residues. The V gene's germline CDR1 is SQVTM and CDR2 ANQGSEA. In DNA form, the CDR3 reads TGCAGCGCCGTCGAACTGCGGGGGAACTATGGCTACACCTTC. It specifies CSAVELRGNYGYTF.

A word on this clone: Other DNA variants within this sample encode the same CDR3. This chain joins TRBV29-1 and TRBJ1-2; D unclear. Germline loops: CDR1 SQVTM, CDR2 ANQGSEA. Between the trimmed V and J ends, which lost 1 base and 4 bases, there was a span of 4 bases. The CDR3 loop spans 11 amino acids. As DNA, the CDR3 is TGCAGCGTTGAAGGGAGCTATGGCTACACCTTC. It codes for CSVEGSYGYTF.

This clone was counted between two and nine times. The chain joins TRBV4-1 to TRBJ2-7, with D unresolved. This CDR3 contains 14 residues. Trimming took 0 bases from V and 4 from J, leaving 10 bases between them. Germline loops: CDR1 MGHRA, CDR2 YSYEKL. As DNA, the CDR3 is TGCGCCAGCAGCCAAGACGATTGGAGTTACGAGCAGTACTTC. Its translation: CASSQDDWSYEQYF.

This chain connects TRBV6-4 to TRBJ1-1, with a tentative D call TRBD1 (5 bases). This CDR3 has 15 residues. Germline CDR1 is MRHNA and CDR2 is SNTAGT. V was clipped by 5 bases and J by 5 bases, with 18 bases between them. The CDR3 DNA is TGTGCCAGCAGTCCGGGGACTTATGGAAAAACTGAAGCTTTCTTT. Protein sequence: CASSPGTYGKTEAFF.

This clone appeared a few times. This chain's CDR3 is CASSQSGELQETQYF. In DNA, the CDR3 is TGCGCCAGCAGTCAATCTGGGGAGCTCCAAGAGACCCAGTACTTC. The chain couples TRBV23-1 to TRBJ2-5; the D gene is possibly TRBD2 (5 bases). TRBV23-1 is treated as an ORF (open reading frame) with a function not yet certain. The CDR3 sequence is 15 residues long. The V end lost 0 bases, the J end lost 1 base, and 9 bases lay between the germline ends.

The chain is built from TRBV7-9 and TRBJ2-5; TRBD1 matches at 9 bases. The V segment lost 5 bases and the J segment 3 bases; nucleotides outside the gene matches: 19. Germline assignment: CDR1 SEHNR and CDR2 FQNEAQ (reference sequence). The length of the CDR3 is 19 residues. The DNA of the CDR3 is TGTGCCAGCAGCGCTTCACCGGGACAGGGAAGGAAATCCGAAGAGACCCAGTACTTC. This translates into CASSASPGQGRKSEETQYF.

V gene TRBV29-1 combines with J gene TRBJ1-2; 9 positions match TRBD1. Trimming cost V 4 bases and J 5 bases; bases outside gene matches: 5. Per germline, CDR1 SQVTM and CDR2 ANQGSEA. The CDR3 spans 13 residues. In DNA form, the CDR3 reads TGCAGCGTTGTGTCCGGACAGGGGTATGGCTACACCTTC. Translated, it gives CSVVSGQGYGYTF.

This rearrangement joins TRBV4-1 to TRBJ1-1; 8 bases line up with TRBD1. After removal of 5 bases from V and 5 bases from J, the junction contained 4 bases not matched to a gene. This CDR3 comprises 13 residues. Germline V lookup: CDR1 MGHRA, CDR2 YSYEKL. DNA of the CDR3: TGCGCCAGCAGCTTCGACAGGGGAACTGAAGCTTTCTTT. As protein: CASSFDRGTEAFF.

The chain is built from TRBV6-5 and TRBJ2-3, with D unclear. Germline loops: CDR1 MNHEY, CDR2 SVGAGI. V lost 2 bases, J lost 4 bases, and 10 bases lay in between. The CDR3 totals 14 residues. The chain's CDR3 is CASSYNSVADTQYF. DNA for the CDR3: TGTGCCAGCAGTTACAATTCAGTCGCAGATACGCAGTATTTT.

There are a few counts of this clone. The CDR3 sequence is CSVGTGRGKNIQYF. In DNA, the CDR3 is TGCAGCGTTGGGACGGGGAGAGGGAAAAACATTCAGTACTTC. The rearrangement joins TRBV29-1 to TRBJ2-4, with a weak D call TRBD2 (5 bases). The CDR3 has 14 amino acids. Trimming pared 4 bases from V and 4 bases from J, leaving 14 bases between. Germline CDR1 is SQVTM and CDR2 is ANQGSEA.

This clone appeared a few times. V gene TRBV7-2 combines with J gene TRBJ2-4, with 13 bases that match TRBD2. Trimming at V came to 5 bases and at J to 8 bases, leaving 6 bases not matched to a gene. CDR1 SGHTA and CDR2 FQGNSA come from the germline V gene. The CDR3 loop spans 15 amino acids. The DNA for the CDR3 is TGTGCCAGCAGCCTTACTAGCGGGGGGGCCGACATTCAGTACTTC. Its protein is CASSLTSGGADIQYF.

The chain combines TRBV5-6 with TRBJ1-5; TRBD1 matches 10 bases. CDR3 size: 14 residues. V lost 4 bases, J lost 4 bases, and 2 bases stayed unmatched. Germline CDR1 SGHDT, CDR2 YYEEEE. The CDR3 sequence: CASSRQGANQPQHF. For the CDR3, the DNA is TGTGCCAGCAGCAGACAGGGGGCAAATCAGCCCCAGCATTTT.

On this clone: The sample has other DNA sequences that encode this CDR3 too. This rearrangement joins TRBV7-9 to TRBJ2-7; TRBD1 matches 7 bases. CDR1 and CDR2 from the germline V gene are SEHNR and FQNEAQ (reference sequence). J lost 5 bases, V lost 1 base, and 2 bases had no gene match. This CDR3 spans 13 amino acids. In DNA form, the CDR3 reads TGTGCCAGCAGCTTAGGACAGGGAGACGAGCAGTACTTC. As protein: CASSLGQGDEQYF.

DNA for the CDR3: TGTGCTAGTGGTTTGCCCTACACTGAAGCTTTCTTT. It is translated as CASGLPYTEAFF. This chain uses TRBV12-5 with TRBJ1-1; D unresolved. Per germline, CDR1 LGHNT and CDR2 FRNRAP. The CDR3 has 12 residues. V lost 2 bases to trimming and J lost 3 bases, with 4 bases between them. Together with reference TRBV12-5 and TRBJ1-1, the CDR3 gives the full variable domain: DARVTQTPRHKVTEMGQEVTMRCQPILGHNTVFWYRQTMMQGLELLAYFRNRAPLDDSGMPKDRFSAEMPDATLATLKIQPSEPRDSAVYFCASGLPYTEAFFGQGTRLTVV.

The rearrangement joins TRBV7-2 to TRBJ1-6, with D unresolved. The germline V and J ends were trimmed by 3 bases and 7 bases, with 10 bases remaining between them. The CDR3 runs 14 residues. CDR1 SGHTA and CDR2 FQGNSA come from the germline V gene. This CDR3 reads CASSLAGNNSPLHF. DNA for the CDR3: TGTGCCAGCAGCTTGGCCGGGAACAATTCACCCCTCCACTTT.

The chain carries TRBV29-1 and TRBJ1-2; 9 bases line up with TRBD1. V dropped 5 bases and J dropped 3; count of bases not matched to a gene: 10. CDR1 SQVTM and CDR2 ANQGSEA come from the germline V gene. The CDR3 is made up of 15 amino acids. The CDR3 protein is CSVSGTGMSDYGYTF. CDR3 sequence (DNA): TGCAGCGTTTCAGGGACAGGGATGAGTGACTATGGCTACACCTTC.

The V call is TRBV12-5, the J call TRBJ1-2; D is possibly TRBD1 (5 bases). Per the germline V gene, CDR1 is LGHNT and CDR2 is FRNRAP. This CDR3 comprises 12 residues. Trimming shortened V by 6 bases and J by 7 bases, and 12 bases separated the two germline ends. CDR3 sequence: CASGSGGPGYTF. Written as DNA, the CDR3 is TGTGCTAGTGGGTCCGGGGGACCTGGCTACACCTTC.

This clone was seen only a few times. The rearrangement links TRBV29-1 to TRBJ2-7; 8 bases map to TRBD1. Losses at the gene ends were 7 bases for V and 2 bases for J; bases not matched to a gene: 7. CDR3 length equals 13 residues. Germline lookup yields CDR1 SQVTM and CDR2 ANQGSEA. The CDR3: CSARTGNPYEQYF. Written as DNA, the CDR3 is TGCAGCGCCAGGACAGGGAACCCCTACGAGCAGTACTTC.

The V gene is TRBV18, the J gene TRBJ2-7; D perhaps matches TRBD1 (6 bases). Trimming took 3 bases from V and 4 from J, leaving 13 bases between them. Germline CDR1 is KGHSH and CDR2 is LQKENI. This CDR3 is 14 amino acids long. The CDR3 nucleotides are TGTGCCAGCTCACCCGGGGACACTCTATACGAGCAGTACTTC. Translation gives CASSPGDTLYEQYF.

V is TRBV10-2 and J is TRBJ2-3; 8 positions match TRBD1. V shed 4 bases, J shed 6 bases, and the junction held 6 bases outside the gene matches. The CDR3 is made up of 14 amino acids. Germline lookup yields CDR1 WSHSY and CDR2 SAAADI. The CDR3 nucleotides are TGCGCCAGCAGTGGGGACAGGTCGGGGGATACGCAGTATTTT. This sequence encodes CASSGDRSGDTQYF.

The chain links TRBV29-1 to TRBJ1-3; 8 bases agree with TRBD1. J was trimmed by 4 bases and V by 8 bases; bases with no gene match: 4. The CDR3 sequence is 12 residues long. Germline CDR1 SQVTM, CDR2 ANQGSEA. The CDR3 loop reads CSMRQGGNTIYF. CDR3 sequence (DNA): TGCAGCATGCGACAGGGGGGAAACACCATATATTTT.

The J gene is TRBJ2-1, the V gene TRBV4-1; 11 bases line up with TRBD2. J lost 5 bases, V lost 3 bases, and 6 bases had no gene match. Per the germline V gene, CDR1 is MGHRA and CDR2 is YSYEKL. There are 16 residues in the CDR3. CDR3 coding DNA: TGCGCCAGCAGCCAGAGCCAACTAGCGGGGGACAATGAGCAGTTCTTC. It is translated as CASSQSQLAGDNEQFF.

The rearrangement links TRBV29-1 to TRBJ1-3; 8 nucleotides align to TRBD1. The germline V gene encodes CDR1 SQVTM and CDR2 ANQGSEA. Trimming cost V 6 bases and J 9 bases; bases outside gene matches: 7. There are 12 residues in the CDR3. The CDR3 is CSVAGQDRTIYF. The CDR3 DNA is TGCAGCGTCGCGGGACAGGATCGCACCATATATTTT.

The chain recombines TRBV7-2 with TRBJ2-5; D is unclear. The length of the CDR3 is 14 residues. Trimming shortened V by 5 bases and J by 1 base, and 11 bases separated the two germline ends. The germline V gene has CDR1 SGHTA and CDR2 FQGNSA. CDR3 in amino acids: CASSVVFPQETQYF. The CDR3 DNA is TGTGCCAGCAGCGTAGTCTTCCCCCAAGAGACCCAGTACTTC. Filled out from reference TRBV7-2 and TRBJ2-5, the complete variable domain reads GAGVSQSPSNKVTEKGKDVELRCDPISGHTALYWYRQSLGQGLEFLIYFQGNSAPDKSGLPSDRFSAERTGGSVSTLTIQRTQQEDSAVYLCASSVVFPQETQYFGPGTRLLVL.

A few counts support this clone. This chain links TRBV27 with TRBJ2-1; D is unresolved. Germline V lookup: CDR1 MNHEY, CDR2 SMNVEV (reference sequence). Trimming shortened V by 6 bases and J by 3 bases, and 9 bases separated the two germline ends. This CDR3 has 13 residues. The CDR3 region is CASRRSGYNEQFF. CDR3 DNA sequence: TGTGCCAGCAGGAGGTCGGGCTACAATGAGCAGTTCTTC.

The sample holds a few counts of this clone. The V call is TRBV19, the J call TRBJ2-1; TRBD1 matches 11 bases. The CDR3 is 13 amino acids. V shed 3 bases, J shed 9 bases, and the junction held 1 base outside the gene matches. Germline V gene sequence: CDR1 LNHDA, CDR2 SQIVND (reference sequence). The CDR3 sequence is CASSIGTGGEQFF. The DNA of the CDR3 is TGTGCCAGTAGTATCGGGACAGGGGGTGAGCAGTTCTTC.

The chain has TRBV29-1 and TRBJ2-7; a weak D match, TRBD1 (6 bases). V lost 1 base and J lost 3, with 7 bases in between. The CDR3 sequence is 12 residues long. CDR1 is SQVTM, CDR2 ANQGSEA, per germline. CDR3 residues: CSVEAGDYEQYF. CDR3 sequence (DNA): TGCAGCGTTGAAGCAGGGGACTACGAGCAGTACTTC.